This T cell receptor beta chain was sequenced during a study of blood T cell repertoires in COVID-19. Enrolled during active infection, Seattle patients were then followed longitudinally. The CDR3 has 14 residues. Germline CDR1 reads LNHDA; CDR2 reads SQIVND (reference sequence). Germline trimming cut 8 bases from V and 6 bases from J; bases unmatched to any gene: 5. This clone was found once. Authors' data handling: Researchers report that nucleated cell counts were estimated from reference gene primer amplification. The data were produced by immunoSEQ multiplex PCR, yet TCRdb's version contains in-frame clones alone and is incomplete. V and J calls and clone size are given by that table; D and trimming were obtained from the DNA. The data show 270,000 or so clones, about 90% seen once.

This chain connects TRBV19 to TRBJ1-6; the match to TRBD1 covers 9 bases. This TCR came from a woman aged 55-75 years with COVID-19, enrolled during active disease. Sequencing was carried out using peripheral blood. CDR3 protein: CASGTGGPNSPLHF. In DNA, the CDR3 is TGTGCCAGTGGAACAGGGGGCCCTAATTCACCCCTCCACTTT.